The 16 T cell receptor beta chains listed next were all sequenced from one sample in a study of OX40 agonist ivuxolimab in advanced cancers. The library relied on the immunoSEQ multiplex PCR assay. TCRdb limited this immuneACCESS table to in-frame rearrangements with V and J called. A share of clones is missing; checked studies link under half to unresolved V genes, and the rest is unexplained. Within this sample are 35,000 to 45,000 clones, with around 89% of them counted one time only. The ten largest clonotypes hold roughly 4.5% of the sample. Source: CD4+ or CD8+ T cells sorted from blood, taken in a trial of the OX40 agonist ivuxolimab. These TCRs come from an adult with an advanced solid tumor such as melanoma, head and neck, liver or kidney cancer.

This chain joins TRBV6-5 and TRBJ1-1, with a weak D call TRBD1 (6 bases). The CDR3 has 12 residues. CDR1 is MNHEY, CDR2 SVGAGI, per germline. V dropped 8 bases and J dropped 3 bases, with 10 bases sitting between them. Here the CDR3 reads CASWGAHTEAFF. The CDR3 region has the DNA TGTGCCAGCTGGGGGGCCCACACTGAAGCTTTCTTT.

The V and J genes are TRBV6-5 and TRBJ1-4; maybe TRBD1 (6 bases). V was cut by 0 bases and J by 3 bases, with 11 bases left in between. The germline gives CDR1 MNHEY, CDR2 SVGAGI. This CDR3 has 16 amino acids. The CDR3 nucleotides read TGTGCCAGCAGTTACTCGACCACAGGGCCTAATGAAAAACTGTTTTTT. This gives the protein CASSYSTTGPNEKLFF.

This sequence joins TRBV4-2 and TRBJ2-1, with 12 bases identical to TRBD2. With 0 bases clipped from V and 8 bases from J, the junction kept 8 bases outside the gene matches. This CDR3 contains 17 residues. Per germline, CDR1 LGHNA and CDR2 YNFKEQ. This chain's CDR3 is CASSQEYPSGGGYEQFF. In DNA form, the CDR3 reads TGTGCCAGCAGCCAAGAATACCCTAGCGGGGGGGGATATGAGCAGTTCTTC.

The chain has TRBV5-1 and TRBJ1-4, with D possibly TRBD1 on 6 matching bases. Deletions cut 1 base from V and 0 bases from J, with 16 bases between. The CDR3 has 18 residues. CDR1 is SGHRS and CDR2 is YFSETQ in the germline V gene. The DNA for the CDR3 is TGCGCCAGCAGCTTGACTCGGGCAGGGGTTGCAACTAATGAAAAACTGTTTTTT. Amino acids: CASSLTRAGVATNEKLFF.

This chain joins TRBV14 and TRBJ2-3; 8 bases are shared with TRBD2. CDR1 is SGHDN and CDR2 is FVKESK in the germline V gene. V dropped 4 bases and J dropped 2; count of bases not matched to a gene: 5. The CDR3 is 15 residues long. Written as DNA, the CDR3 is TGTGCCAGCAGCCCCCGCGGGGGGACCACAGATACGCAGTATTTT. Protein sequence: CASSPRGGTTDTQYF.

The V gene is TRBV19, the J gene TRBJ2-5; D gene uncertain. Germline V gene sequence: CDR1 LNHDA, CDR2 SQIVND (reference sequence). This CDR3 is 12 amino acids long. Trimming left V 3 bases short and J 5 bases short, with 7 bases between. CDR3 sequence: CASSMGIETQYF. The CDR3 bases are TGTGCCAGTAGTATGGGTATCGAGACCCAGTACTTC.

The rearrangement links TRBV18 to TRBJ1-3; D is perhaps TRBD1 (5 bases). CDR1 and CDR2 (germline): KGHSH, LQKENI. V gave up 3 bases and J gave up 8 bases, with 17 bases separating them. The CDR3 is 15 amino acids. The CDR3 DNA sequence: TGTGCCAGCTCACCTCAGGGAACAGGCGAGGACACCATATATTTT. It encodes CASSPQGTGEDTIYF.

The rearrangement links TRBV5-1 to TRBJ2-1; D is perhaps TRBD1 or TRBD2 (5 bases each). Germline-derived CDR1 and CDR2 are SGHRS and YFSETQ. The CDR3 is made up of 15 amino acids. V lost 0 bases, J lost 4 bases, and 11 bases lay in between. The CDR3 nucleotides read TGCGCCAGCAGCTTGGGACCGGGACGGTACAATGAGCAGTTCTTC. Its translation: CASSLGPGRYNEQFF. The full variable domain, with the rest looked up from reference TRBV5-1 and TRBJ2-1, is KAGVTQTPRYLIKTRGQQVTLSCSPISGHRSVSWYQQTPGQGLQFLFEYFSETQRNKGNFPGRFSGRQFSNSRSEMNVSTLELGDSALYLCASSLGPGRYNEQFFGPGTRLTVL.

This clone was seen only once. The genes are TRBV7-2 and TRBJ2-7, with TRBD1 identical over 7 bases. The CDR3 runs 15 residues. Germline trimming cut 5 bases from V and 4 bases from J; bases unmatched to any gene: 11. The V gene's germline CDR1 is SGHTA and CDR2 FQGNSA. CDR3 residues: CASSVTGQIGYEQYF. The CDR3 DNA sequence: TGTGCCAGCAGCGTTACGGGACAGATCGGGTACGAGCAGTACTTC.

This clone was counted a few times. The sample contains more than one DNA sequence encoding this CDR3. The rearrangement uses TRBV11-2 and TRBJ2-7; D is undetermined. The CDR3 has 12 amino acids. V was shortened by 3 bases and J by 5 bases, with 8 bases between the two germline ends. Germline CDR1 reads SGHAT; CDR2 reads FQNNGV. CDR3 coding DNA: TGTGCCAGCAGCTTTAAAGGAGACGAGCAGTACTTC. It is translated as CASSFKGDEQYF.

The chain is built from TRBV5-5 and TRBJ1-1; D remains unclear. The germline V gene has CDR1 SGHKS and CDR2 YYEKEE (reference sequence). The CDR3 spans 15 residues. Trimming cost V 0 bases and J 6 bases, with 15 bases left between them. CDR3 residues: CASSLEGLSGSEAFF. DNA for the CDR3: TGTGCCAGCAGCTTGGAAGGTTTGTCGGGATCTGAAGCTTTCTTT.

The chain uses TRBV2 and TRBJ1-1; TRBD1 might be the D (5 bases). The CDR3 spans 13 residues. Germline values: CDR1 SNHLY, CDR2 FYNNEI. Trimming pared 4 bases from V and 0 bases from J, leaving 6 bases between. The CDR3 region has the DNA TGTGCCAGCAGTGGACAGTTGAACACTGAAGCTTTCTTT. Its translation is CASSGQLNTEAFF. Combining the CDR3 with reference TRBV2 and TRBJ1-1 gives the whole variable domain EPEVTQTPSHQVTQMGQEVILRCVPISNHLYFYWYRQILGQKVEFLVSFYNNEISEKSEIFDDQFSVERPDGSNFTLKIRSTKLEDSAMYFCASSGQLNTEAFFGQGTRLTVV.

The CDR3 region has the DNA TGTGCCATCAGTGAGACGACAGGGGGCGATCTCTATGGCTACACCTTC. This gives the protein CAISETTGGDLYGYTF. The V gene is TRBV10-3, the J gene TRBJ1-2; 10 nucleotides line up with TRBD1. CDR3 length: 16 amino acids. Germline-derived CDR1 and CDR2 are ENHRY and SYGVKD. V shed 2 bases, J shed 4 bases, and the junction held 7 bases outside the gene matches.

This chain connects TRBV5-5 to TRBJ1-4, with D uncertain. This CDR3 is 17 amino acids long. Germline-derived CDR1 and CDR2 are SGHKS and YYEKEE (reference sequence). Between the trimmed V and J ends, which lost 0 bases and 2 bases, there was a span of 14 bases. Here the CDR3 reads CASSLAVGSATNEKLFF. The CDR3 DNA reads as TGTGCCAGCAGCTTGGCGGTGGGATCTGCTACTAATGAAAAACTGTTTTTT.

The V gene is TRBV5-4, the J gene TRBJ2-3; TRBD2 aligns across 10 bases. In germline, CDR1 is SGHNT, CDR2 YYREEE (reference sequence). The length of the CDR3 is 16 residues. Germline trimming cut 2 bases from V and 2 bases from J; bases unmatched to any gene: 5. Here the CDR3 DNA reads TGTGCCAGCAGCTTACCTAGCGGGGGACTCACAGATACGCAGTATTTT. This translates into CASSLPSGGLTDTQYF. Full variable domain (remainder filled in from reference TRBV5-4 and TRBJ2-3): ETGVTQSPTHLIKTRGQQVTLRCSSQSGHNTVSWYQQALGQGPQFIFQYYREEENGRGNFPPRFSGLQFPNYSSELNVNALELDDSALYLCASSLPSGGLTDTQYFGPGTRLTVL.

V gene TRBV28 combines with J gene TRBJ2-6; no reliable D call. The V end lost 3 bases, the J end lost 4 bases, and 10 bases lay between the germline ends. The CDR3 runs to 15 residues. Germline CDR1 and CDR2: MDHEN and SYDVKM. The CDR3, as DNA: TGTGCCAGCAGTTTGCCCCCACTAGGGGCCAACGTCCTGACTTTC. Translating it yields CASSLPPLGANVLTF.